What follows are 30 T cell receptor beta chains derived from one specimen sequenced in a study of blood T cell repertoires in COVID-19. TCRdb's table, derived via immunoSEQ multiplex PCR, lists solely in-frame clones and lacks some. Among about 220,000 clones listed, 82% were seen once. The source material was peripheral blood. The receptors were gathered from a woman of 80 years or more with acute or convalescent COVID-19.

The chain has TRBV29-1 and TRBJ2-3, with TRBD2 identical over 10 bases. This CDR3 contains 15 residues. V gave up 4 bases and J gave up 0 bases; unmatched junction bases: 4. The germline gives CDR1 SQVTM, CDR2 ANQGSEA. The DNA for the CDR3 is TGCAGCGTTGTCCAGCGGGGGGGAAGCACAGATACGCAGTATTTT. Translation gives CSVVQRGGSTDTQYF.

The V and J genes are TRBV23-1 and TRBJ1-2, with D hard to call. TRBV23-1 is designated an ORF whose function remains uncertain. The CDR3 contains 16 residues. V was trimmed by 0 bases and J by 0 bases, leaving 11 bases between them. This CDR3 is CASSQSEDYSNYGYTF. DNA for the CDR3: TGCGCCAGCAGTCAATCGGAGGATTACTCTAACTATGGCTACACCTTC.

The J gene is TRBJ1-5, the V gene TRBV7-9; D perhaps matches TRBD1 (6 bases). Per germline, CDR1 SEHNR and CDR2 FQNEAQ (reference sequence). There are 14 residues in the CDR3. Trimming cost V 3 bases and J 5 bases, with 11 bases left between them. CDR3: CASSLSQGHQPQHF. For the CDR3, the DNA is TGTGCCAGCAGCTTGTCACAGGGCCATCAGCCCCAGCATTTT.

The chain employs TRBV3-1 (or the pseudogene TRBV3-2) and TRBJ2-3; 7 bases fit TRBD2. CDR1 is LGHDT and CDR2 is YNNKEL in the germline V gene (reference sequence). V shed 0 bases and J 14 bases; nucleotides not matched to a gene: 20. CDR3 length: 17 residues. The CDR3 nucleotides are TGTGCCAGCAGCCAAGATCCCCTAGCGGCGACCGCCCGACCGGGGTATTTT. Translated: CASSQDPLAATARPGYF.

The table lists this clone with a count of one. J is TRBJ2-2 and V is TRBV5-1, with TRBD1 matching 7 bases. Germline values: CDR1 SGHRS, CDR2 YFSETQ. V lost 4 bases and J lost 5; bases outside the gene matches: 8. The CDR3 length is 15 residues. The CDR3 DNA reads as TGCGCCAGCAGCGTGACAGGGCTTAAGACCGGGGAGCTGTTTTTT. It specifies CASSVTGLKTGELFF. The full variable domain, completed using reference TRBV5-1 and TRBJ2-2, is KAGVTQTPRYLIKTRGQQVTLSCSPISGHRSVSWYQQTPGQGLQFLFEYFSETQRNKGNFPGRFSGRQFSNSRSEMNVSTLELGDSALYLCASSVTGLKTGELFFGEGSRLTVL.

Concerning this clone itself: Other DNA sequences in this specimen translate into the identical CDR3. This rearrangement joins TRBV25-1 to TRBJ2-7; possible D gene TRBD2, 5 bases. Trimming cost V 8 bases and J 2 bases, with 10 bases left between them. Germline V gene data show CDR1 as MGHDK and CDR2 as SYGVNS. There are 12 residues in the CDR3. CDR3 residues: CASRTGTYEQYF. The CDR3 region has the DNA TGTGCCAGCCGGACGGGGACCTACGAGCAGTACTTC.

The V call is TRBV28, the J call TRBJ1-2; D is unclear. The length of the CDR3 is 14 residues. Germline V CDR1 and CDR2: MDHEN, SYDVKM. V lost 5 bases, J lost 2 bases, and 12 bases lay in between. CDR3 bases: TGTGCCAGCAGTGGCCGGGAAGGGAACTATGGCTACACCTTC. Translation: CASSGREGNYGYTF.

The table lists this clone with a few counts. The V call is TRBV12-3 or TRBV12-4, the J call TRBJ2-1; 9 bases are a match to TRBD2. Germline trimming cut 4 bases from V and 9 bases from J; bases unmatched to any gene: 4. The CDR3 totals 13 residues. The CDR3 bases are TGTGCCAGCAGTTCCCGGCGGGGGGGTGAGCAGTTCTTC. Translated: CASSSRRGGEQFF.

The genes are TRBV6-6 and TRBJ1-2; 7 bases map to TRBD1. Germline CDR1 reads MNHNY; CDR2 reads SVGAGI (reference sequence). The ends lost 6 bases at V and 0 bases at J; junction bases unmatched: 7. The CDR3 covers 15 residues. The CDR3 sequence: CASSPGQITNYGYTF. Here the CDR3 DNA reads TGTGCCAGCAGCCCGGGACAGATAACTAACTATGGCTACACCTTC.

This chain joins TRBV3-1 (or the pseudogene TRBV3-2) and TRBJ1-5; a possible D gene is TRBD1 (6 bases). CDR3 size: 14 residues. CDR1 is LGHDT, CDR2 YNNKEL, per germline (reference sequence). V lost 4 bases and J lost 7, with 14 bases in between. The CDR3 DNA is TGTGCCAGCAGCCGGAACCAGGGGCGCCAGCCCCAGCATTTT. The encoded protein is CASSRNQGRQPQHF.

This chain links TRBV3-1 (or the pseudogene TRBV3-2) with TRBJ1-4, with TRBD1 matching 7 bases. The CDR3 spans 16 residues. With V trimmed by 3 bases and J by 5 bases, 9 bases remained unmatched. In germline, CDR1 is LGHDT, CDR2 YNNKEL (reference sequence). Written as DNA, the CDR3 is TGTGCCAGCAGCCAGGGCCCGACAGGGAAAAATGAAAAACTGTTTTTT. Translated, it gives CASSQGPTGKNEKLFF.

The chain recombines TRBV11-3 with TRBJ2-5, with 11 bases matching TRBD2. Trimming at V came to 5 bases and at J to 1 base, leaving 6 bases not matched to a gene. CDR1 is SGHNT, CDR2 YENEEA, per germline. The CDR3 has 16 amino acids. CDR3 loop: CASSQGLAGGQETQYF. CDR3 nucleotide sequence: TGTGCCAGCAGCCAGGGGCTAGCGGGGGGCCAAGAGACCCAGTACTTC.

The chain carries TRBV30 and TRBJ1-5; maybe TRBD1 (6 bases). The CDR3 totals 14 residues. Germline values: CDR1 GTSNPN, CDR2 SVGIG (reference sequence). V lost 0 bases, J lost 9 bases, and 15 bases lay in between. The CDR3 spells CAWSVGQGFPPQHF. Here the CDR3 DNA reads TGTGCCTGGAGTGTAGGGCAGGGGTTCCCGCCCCAGCATTTT.

The genes are TRBV3-1 (or the pseudogene TRBV3-2) and TRBJ1-6; no reliable D call. Trimming removed 0 bases at V and 0 bases at J, with 9 bases between. CDR1 is LGHDT, CDR2 YNNKEL, per germline (reference sequence). The CDR3 is 17 amino acids. Here the CDR3 reads CASSQEVGSSYNSPLHF. The DNA for the CDR3 is TGTGCCAGCAGCCAAGAGGTGGGGAGCTCCTATAATTCACCCCTCCACTTT.

V is TRBV6-2 or TRBV6-3 and J is TRBJ1-6; weak D call: TRBD1 (5 bases). The V end was cut by 4 bases, the J end by 0 bases, with 16 bases between. CDR1 and CDR2 (germline): MNHEY, SVGEGT. This CDR3 has 18 residues. CDR3 DNA sequence: TGTGCCAGCAGTTGGGACGACGGGGGGAGCTCCTATAATTCACCCCTCCACTTT. Residues: CASSWDDGGSSYNSPLHF.

This sequence joins TRBV29-1 and TRBJ1-1; a weak D match, TRBD1 (5 bases). The V gene lost 8 bases and the J gene lost 0 bases, with 16 bases spanning the gap. Germline V lookup: CDR1 SQVTM, CDR2 ANQGSEA. The CDR3 extends over 14 amino acids. CDR3 DNA sequence: TGCAGCACATCGACAGCAGGGATGAACACTGAAGCTTTCTTT. Protein product: CSTSTAGMNTEAFF.

This chain uses TRBV11-3 with TRBJ2-1; 7 bases line up with TRBD2. Germline CDR1 and CDR2: SGHNT and YENEEA. V trimming: 3 bases; J trimming: 0 bases; junction bases outside the gene matches: 14. The length of the CDR3 is 19 residues. The CDR3 DNA reads as TGTGCCAGCAGCTTTTCCTGGCTTGGCGGGGGAAGCTCCTACAATGAGCAGTTCTTC. Its protein product is CASSFSWLGGGSSYNEQFF.

The rearrangement joins TRBV19 to TRBJ1-1; TRBD1 aligns across 9 bases. V trimming: 4 bases; J trimming: 6 bases; junction bases outside the gene matches: 9. CDR1 and CDR2 (germline): LNHDA, SQIVND (reference sequence). There are 15 residues in the CDR3. CDR3 in amino acids: CASSRGGTGTAEAFF. DNA of the CDR3: TGTGCCAGTAGTAGAGGGGGGACAGGGACCGCTGAAGCTTTCTTT.

In DNA, the CDR3 is TGTGCCAGTAGCCTCCGGGTGGTGGGCTATGGCTACACCTTC. Translation: CASSLRVVGYGYTF. V and J are TRBV19 and TRBJ1-2; the D is unclear. The V and J ends lost 6 bases and 4 bases respectively, with 15 bases between them. This CDR3 has 14 amino acids. Per germline, CDR1 LNHDA and CDR2 SQIVND (reference sequence).

The chain employs TRBV5-6 and TRBJ1-1, with unresolved D. The CDR3 length is 13 residues. V was cut by 7 bases and J by 0 bases, with 10 bases left in between. In germline, CDR1 is SGHDT, CDR2 YYEEEE. CDR3 region: CASYTDLNTEAFF. For the CDR3, the DNA is TGTGCCAGCTATACAGATTTGAACACTGAAGCTTTCTTT.

This clone was seen ten or more times. CDR3 residues: CASQTGGNSPLHF. DNA of the CDR3: TGTGCCAGCCAGACGGGGGGGAATTCACCCCTCCACTTT. The rearrangement links TRBV19 to TRBJ1-6, with a weak D call TRBD1 (5 bases). The ends were cut back, 9 bases at V and 7 bases at J, with 13 bases in the middle. Looked up from germline, CDR1 is LNHDA and CDR2 is SQIVND (reference sequence). CDR3 length: 13 amino acids.

This clone came up once. This rearrangement joins TRBV5-1 to TRBJ2-7; D remains ambiguous. CDR3 length: 13 amino acids. The germline CDR1 and CDR2 sequences are SGHRS and YFSETQ. V gave up 3 bases and J gave up 0 bases, with 7 bases separating them. CDR3 residues: CASSSPVSYEQYF. The DNA for the CDR3 is TGCGCCAGCAGCTCGCCGGTCTCCTACGAGCAGTACTTC.

This chain joins TRBV6-1 and TRBJ1-2; the D gene is possibly TRBD1 (6 bases). CDR1 is MNHNS, CDR2 SASEGT, per germline. V gave up 6 bases and J gave up 8 bases, with 16 bases separating them. This CDR3 spans 13 amino acids. The CDR3 sequence: CASSRNRDEGYTF. The CDR3 bases are TGTGCCAGCAGCCGTAACAGGGATGAAGGCTACACCTTC.

V is TRBV19 and J is TRBJ1-5; 8 bases map to TRBD1. Germline V CDR1 and CDR2: LNHDA, SQIVND (reference sequence). With 3 bases clipped from V and 9 bases from J, the junction kept 10 bases outside the gene matches. The CDR3 extends over 15 amino acids. DNA for the CDR3: TGTGCCAGTAGTATCCCGGGACAGGAATGGGGGCCCCAGCATTTT. It yields the protein CASSIPGQEWGPQHF.

V gene TRBV28 combines with J gene TRBJ2-6, with D tentatively TRBD1 (6 bases). The germline V gene has CDR1 MDHEN and CDR2 SYDVKM. CDR3 length: 15 residues. The V and J ends lost 6 bases and 2 bases respectively, with 11 bases between them. CDR3 amino acids: CASSNPGAGANVLTF. CDR3 bases: TGTGCCAGCAGCAACCCAGGGGCTGGGGCCAACGTCCTGACTTTC.

V gene TRBV5-6 combines with J gene TRBJ2-2, with 9 bases fitting TRBD1. The V segment lost 4 bases and the J segment 4 bases; nucleotides outside the gene matches: 5. The CDR3 covers 15 residues. From germline, CDR1 is SGHDT and CDR2 YYEEEE. The CDR3 DNA reads TGTGCCAGCAGCGTACCGGGACAGGGCACCGGGGAGCTGTTTTTT. The encoded protein is CASSVPGQGTGELFF.

The V gene is TRBV27, the J gene TRBJ2-7, with 7 bases identical to TRBD1. The germline V gene has CDR1 MNHEY and CDR2 SMNVEV (reference sequence). The J segment lost 6 bases and the V segment lost 5 bases, leaving 10 bases of the junction unmatched. The CDR3 length is 14 residues. CDR3 DNA sequence: TGTGCCAGCAGTCATGGACAGGCTGGGGGCGAGCAGTACTTC. It encodes CASSHGQAGGEQYF.

This rearrangement joins TRBV4-2 to TRBJ2-7; 7 bases are shared with TRBD2. This CDR3 region has 15 residues. V was clipped by 4 bases and J by 2 bases; unmatched bases: 8. Germline CDR1 LGHNA, CDR2 YNFKEQ. The CDR3 DNA sequence: TGTGCCAGCAGCCGTGGAGCAGCGGGGACCTACGAGCAGTACTTC. This gives the protein CASSRGAAGTYEQYF.

V usage is TRBV24-1 and J usage is TRBJ1-2; 11 bases align to TRBD1. The germline gives CDR1 KGHDR, CDR2 SFDVKD. Germline trimming cut 7 bases from V and 8 bases from J; bases unmatched to any gene: 2. The CDR3 is 12 amino acids. DNA for the CDR3: TGTGCCACCAGCGGGACAGGGGGAGGCTACACCTTC. Amino acid sequence: CATSGTGGGYTF.

The gene calls are TRBV9 and TRBJ2-3; 11 bases are shared with TRBD2. The CDR3 has 17 amino acids. The J segment lost 5 bases and the V segment lost 0 bases, leaving 8 bases of the junction unmatched. Looked up from germline, CDR1 is SGDLS and CDR2 is YYNGEE. This chain's CDR3 is CASSVGLAGGQQDTQYF. The DNA of the CDR3 is TGTGCCAGCAGCGTAGGTTTAGCGGGGGGGCAACAAGATACGCAGTATTTT. The full variable domain, with the rest looked up from reference TRBV9 and TRBJ2-3, is DSGVTQTPKHLITATGQRVTLRCSPRSGDLSVYWYQQSLDQGLQFLIQYYNGEERAKGNILERFSAQQFPDLHSELNLSSLELGDSALYFCASSVGLAGGQQDTQYFGPGTRLTVL.